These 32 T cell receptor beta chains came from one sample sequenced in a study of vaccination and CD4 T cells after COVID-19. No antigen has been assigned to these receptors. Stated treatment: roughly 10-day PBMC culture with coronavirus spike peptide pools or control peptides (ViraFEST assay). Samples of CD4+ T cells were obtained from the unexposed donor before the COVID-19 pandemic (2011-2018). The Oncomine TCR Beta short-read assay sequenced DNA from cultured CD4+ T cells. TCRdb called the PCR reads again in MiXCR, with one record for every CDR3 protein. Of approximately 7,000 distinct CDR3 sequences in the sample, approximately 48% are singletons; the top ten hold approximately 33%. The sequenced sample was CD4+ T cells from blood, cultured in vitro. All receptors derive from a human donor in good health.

The CDR3 nucleotides are TGTGCCAGCAGAGTAAAAGCCGGGGGACTTAACACTGAAGCTTTCTTT. This codes for CASRVKAGGLNTEAFF. The chain combines TRBV7-2 with TRBJ1-1, with D perhaps matching TRBD1 (5 bases). V lost 6 bases and J 2 bases, leaving 19 bases between the germline ends. The germline V gene encodes CDR1 SGHTA and CDR2 FQGNSA. There are 16 residues in the CDR3.

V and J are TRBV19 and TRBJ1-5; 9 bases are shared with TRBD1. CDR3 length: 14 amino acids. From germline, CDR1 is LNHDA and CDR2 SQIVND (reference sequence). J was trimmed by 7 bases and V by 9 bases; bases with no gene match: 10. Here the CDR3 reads CASRRDRVEQPQHF. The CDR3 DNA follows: TGTGCCAGCCGCCGGGACAGGGTCGAGCAGCCCCAGCATTTT.

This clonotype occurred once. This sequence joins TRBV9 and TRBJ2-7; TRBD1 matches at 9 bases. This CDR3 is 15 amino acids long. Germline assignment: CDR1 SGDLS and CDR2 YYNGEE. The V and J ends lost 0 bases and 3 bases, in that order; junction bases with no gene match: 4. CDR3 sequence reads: CASSVGGQGNYEQYF. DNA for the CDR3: TGTGCCAGCAGCGTAGGTGGACAGGGGAACTACGAGCAGTACTTC. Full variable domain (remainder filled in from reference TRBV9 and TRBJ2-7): DSGVTQTPKHLITATGQRVTLRCSPRSGDLSVYWYQQSLDQGLQFLIQYYNGEERAKGNILERFSAQQFPDLHSELNLSSLELGDSALYFCASSVGGQGNYEQYFGPGTRLTVT.

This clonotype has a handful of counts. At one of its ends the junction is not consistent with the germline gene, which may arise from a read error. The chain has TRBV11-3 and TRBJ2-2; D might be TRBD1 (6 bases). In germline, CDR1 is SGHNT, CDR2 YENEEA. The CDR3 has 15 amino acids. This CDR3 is CASSLYAAGAGELFF. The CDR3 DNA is TGTGCCAGCAGCTTATACGCGGCAGGGGCCGGGGAACTGTTTTTT.

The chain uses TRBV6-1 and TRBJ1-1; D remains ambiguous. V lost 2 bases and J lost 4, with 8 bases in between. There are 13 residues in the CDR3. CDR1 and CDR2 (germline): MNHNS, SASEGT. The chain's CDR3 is CASSEQHFTEAFF. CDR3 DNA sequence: TGTGCCAGCAGTGAACAACATTTCACTGAAGCTTTCTTT.

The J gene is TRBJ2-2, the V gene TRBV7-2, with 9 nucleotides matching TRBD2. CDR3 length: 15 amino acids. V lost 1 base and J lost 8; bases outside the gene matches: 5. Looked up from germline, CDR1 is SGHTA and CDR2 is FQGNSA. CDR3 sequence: CASSLVAGAPGELFF. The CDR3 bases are TGTGCCAGCAGCTTAGTAGCGGGGGCCCCGGGGGAGCTGTTTTTT.

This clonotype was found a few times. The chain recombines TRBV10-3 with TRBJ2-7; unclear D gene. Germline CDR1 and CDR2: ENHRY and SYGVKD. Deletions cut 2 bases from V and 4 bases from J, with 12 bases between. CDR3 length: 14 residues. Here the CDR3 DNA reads TGTGCCATCAGTGAGGGGTCGGCGATATACGAGCAGTACTTC. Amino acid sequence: CAISEGSAIYEQYF.

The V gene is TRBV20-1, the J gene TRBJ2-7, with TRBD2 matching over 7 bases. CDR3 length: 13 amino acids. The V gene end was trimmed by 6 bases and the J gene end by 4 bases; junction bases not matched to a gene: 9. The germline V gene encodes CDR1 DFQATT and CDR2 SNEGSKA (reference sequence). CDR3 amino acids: CSALAGEGYEQYF. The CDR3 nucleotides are TGCAGTGCCTTGGCGGGAGAAGGGTACGAGCAGTACTTC.

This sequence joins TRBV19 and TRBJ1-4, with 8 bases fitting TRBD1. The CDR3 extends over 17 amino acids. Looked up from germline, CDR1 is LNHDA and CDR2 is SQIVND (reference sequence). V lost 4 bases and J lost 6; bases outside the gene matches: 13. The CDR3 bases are TGTGCCAGTAGTACAAACAGGGGGACAGACCGGGATGAAAAACTGTTTTTT. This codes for CASSTNRGTDRDEKLFF.

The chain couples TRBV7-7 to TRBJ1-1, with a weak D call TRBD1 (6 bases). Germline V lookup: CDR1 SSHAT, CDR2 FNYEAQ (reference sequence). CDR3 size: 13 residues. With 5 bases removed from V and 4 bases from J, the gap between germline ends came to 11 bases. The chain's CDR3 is CASSKKTGTEAFF. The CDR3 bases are TGTGCCAGCAGCAAAAAGACAGGCACTGAAGCTTTCTTT.

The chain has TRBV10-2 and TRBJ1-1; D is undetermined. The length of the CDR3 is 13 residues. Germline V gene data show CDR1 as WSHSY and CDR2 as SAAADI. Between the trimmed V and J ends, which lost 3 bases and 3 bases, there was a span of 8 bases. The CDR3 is CASSDKGYTEAFF. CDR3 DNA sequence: TGCGCCAGCAGTGACAAGGGATACACTGAAGCTTTCTTT.

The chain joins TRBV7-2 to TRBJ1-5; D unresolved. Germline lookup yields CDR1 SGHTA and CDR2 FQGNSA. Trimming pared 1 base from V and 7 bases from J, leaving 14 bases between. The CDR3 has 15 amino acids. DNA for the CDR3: TGTGCCAGCAGCTTAGAATCACGGCGGGAGCAGCCCCAGCATTTT. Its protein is CASSLESRREQPQHF.

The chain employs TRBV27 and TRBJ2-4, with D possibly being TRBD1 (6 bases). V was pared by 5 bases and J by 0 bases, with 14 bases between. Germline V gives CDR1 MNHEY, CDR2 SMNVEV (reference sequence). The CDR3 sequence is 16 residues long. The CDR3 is CASSLRTEVAKNIQYF. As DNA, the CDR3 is TGTGCCAGCAGTCTTAGGACAGAAGTAGCCAAAAACATTCAGTACTTC.

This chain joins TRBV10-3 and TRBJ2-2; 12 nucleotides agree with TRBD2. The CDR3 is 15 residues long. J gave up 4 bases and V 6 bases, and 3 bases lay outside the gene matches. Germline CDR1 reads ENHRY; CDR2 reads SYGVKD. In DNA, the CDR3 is TGTGCCATCAGCGGACTAGCGGGATTCACCGGGGAGCTGTTTTTT. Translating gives CAISGLAGFTGELFF.

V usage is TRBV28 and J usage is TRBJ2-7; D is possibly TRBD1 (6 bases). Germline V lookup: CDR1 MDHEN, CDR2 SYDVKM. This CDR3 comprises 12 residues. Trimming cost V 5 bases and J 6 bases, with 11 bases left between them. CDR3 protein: CASSGDRSEQYF. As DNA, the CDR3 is TGTGCCAGCAGTGGCGACAGGTCCGAGCAGTACTTC.

CDR3 sequence reads: CASSLTGQESGYTF. The CDR3 coding sequence is TGTGCCAGCAGTTTAACGGGACAAGAAAGCGGCTACACCTTC. This rearrangement joins TRBV28 to TRBJ1-2; D perhaps matches TRBD1 (6 bases). The CDR3 loop spans 14 amino acids. CDR1 and CDR2 (germline): MDHEN, SYDVKM. Trimming took 2 bases from V and 8 from J, leaving 15 bases between them.

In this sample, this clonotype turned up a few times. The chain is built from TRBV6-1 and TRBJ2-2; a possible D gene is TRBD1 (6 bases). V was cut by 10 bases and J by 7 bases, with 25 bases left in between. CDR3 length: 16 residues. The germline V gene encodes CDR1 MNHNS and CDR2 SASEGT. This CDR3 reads CAIQARGPTLNGELFF. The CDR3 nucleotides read TGTGCCATCCAAGCCAGGGGTCCAACACTAAACGGGGAGCTGTTTTTT.

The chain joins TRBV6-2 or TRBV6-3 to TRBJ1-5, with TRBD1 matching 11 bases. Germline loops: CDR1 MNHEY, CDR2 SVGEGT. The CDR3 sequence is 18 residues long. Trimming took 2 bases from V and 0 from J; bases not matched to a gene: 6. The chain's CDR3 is CASSYGRTGGDSNQPQHF. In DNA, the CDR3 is TGTGCCAGCAGTTACGGGAGGACAGGGGGCGATAGCAATCAGCCCCAGCATTTT.

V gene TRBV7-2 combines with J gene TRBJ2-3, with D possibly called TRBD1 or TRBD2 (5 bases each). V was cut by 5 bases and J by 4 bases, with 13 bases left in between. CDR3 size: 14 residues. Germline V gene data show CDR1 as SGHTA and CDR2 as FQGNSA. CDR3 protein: CASSRTRGSDTQYF. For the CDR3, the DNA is TGTGCCAGCAGCCGAACTAGGGGCTCAGATACGCAGTATTTT. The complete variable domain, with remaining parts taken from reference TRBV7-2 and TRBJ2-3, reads GAGVSQSPSNKVTEKGKDVELRCDPISGHTALYWYRQSLGQGLEFLIYFQGNSAPDKSGLPSDRFSAERTGGSVSTLTIQRTQQEDSAVYLCASSRTRGSDTQYFGPGTRLTVL.

CDR3 DNA: TGTGCCAGCAGCTTCCAGTGGGAGCAGTACTTC. It is translated as CASSFQWEQYF. The chain combines TRBV11-2 with TRBJ2-7; D is unclear. This CDR3 comprises 11 residues. The germline V and J ends were trimmed by 3 bases and 7 bases, with 7 bases remaining between them. CDR1 is SGHAT and CDR2 is FQNNGV in the germline V gene.

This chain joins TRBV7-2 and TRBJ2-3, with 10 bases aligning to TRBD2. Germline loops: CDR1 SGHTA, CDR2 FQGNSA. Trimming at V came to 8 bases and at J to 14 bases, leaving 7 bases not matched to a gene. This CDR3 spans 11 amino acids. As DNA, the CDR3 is TGTGCCAGCGGACTAGCGGAATCGTGGTATTTT. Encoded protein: CASGLAESWYF.

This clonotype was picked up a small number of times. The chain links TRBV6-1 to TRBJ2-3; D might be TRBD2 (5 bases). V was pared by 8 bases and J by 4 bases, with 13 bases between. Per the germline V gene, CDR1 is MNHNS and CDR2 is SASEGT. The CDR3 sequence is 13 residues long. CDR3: CASEWTGADTQYF. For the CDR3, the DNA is TGTGCCAGCGAATGGACTGGGGCAGATACGCAGTATTTT.

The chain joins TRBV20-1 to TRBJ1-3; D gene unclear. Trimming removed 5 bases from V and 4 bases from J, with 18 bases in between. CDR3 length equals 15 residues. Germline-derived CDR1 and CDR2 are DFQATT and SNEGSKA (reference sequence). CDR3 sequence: CSASPLAGRGNTIYF. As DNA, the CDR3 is TGCAGTGCTTCCCCGTTGGCGGGGAGAGGAAACACCATATATTTT.

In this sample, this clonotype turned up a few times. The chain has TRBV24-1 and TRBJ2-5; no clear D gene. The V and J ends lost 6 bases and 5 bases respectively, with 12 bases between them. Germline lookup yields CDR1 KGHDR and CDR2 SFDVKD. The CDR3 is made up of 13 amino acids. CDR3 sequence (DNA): TGTGCCACCAGTCCCAAAAGCAGGGAGACCCAGTACTTC. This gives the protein CATSPKSRETQYF.

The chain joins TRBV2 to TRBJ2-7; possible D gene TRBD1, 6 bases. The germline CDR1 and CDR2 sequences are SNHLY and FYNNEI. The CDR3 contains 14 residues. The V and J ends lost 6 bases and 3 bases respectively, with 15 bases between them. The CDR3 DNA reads TGTGCCAGCAGATTCAGGGGTGGTAACTACGAGCAGTACTTC. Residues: CASRFRGGNYEQYF.

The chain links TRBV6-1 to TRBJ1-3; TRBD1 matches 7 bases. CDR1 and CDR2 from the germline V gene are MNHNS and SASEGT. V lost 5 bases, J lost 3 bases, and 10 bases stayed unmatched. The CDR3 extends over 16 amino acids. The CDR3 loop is CASSRGIGTDGNTIYF. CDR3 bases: TGTGCCAGCAGTCGGGGAATCGGGACAGATGGAAACACCATATATTTT.

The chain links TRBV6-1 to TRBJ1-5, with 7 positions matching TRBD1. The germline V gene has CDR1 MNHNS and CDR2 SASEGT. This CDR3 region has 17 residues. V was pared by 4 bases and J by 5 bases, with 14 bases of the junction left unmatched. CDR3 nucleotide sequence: TGTGCCAGCAGTGGTGGGCAGGGGGGGAATTCAGATCAGCCCCAGCATTTT. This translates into CASSGGQGGNSDQPQHF.

The CDR3 DNA sequence: TGTGCCAGCAGCCCGCCCCCGTTCTCTGGAAACACCATATATTTT. The encoded protein is CASSPPPFSGNTIYF. This rearrangement joins TRBV7-8 to TRBJ1-3; no clear D. Between the trimmed V and J ends, which lost 5 bases and 0 bases, there was a span of 11 bases. CDR1 and CDR2 (germline): SGHVS, FQNEAQ. This CDR3 spans 15 amino acids.

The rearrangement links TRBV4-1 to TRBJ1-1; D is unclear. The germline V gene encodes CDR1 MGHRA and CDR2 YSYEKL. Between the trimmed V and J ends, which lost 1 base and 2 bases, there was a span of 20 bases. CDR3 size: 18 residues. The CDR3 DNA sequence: TGCGCCAGCAGCCAAGGGCGAGGGCGCGACACAACAAACACTGAAGCTTTCTTT. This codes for CASSQGRGRDTTNTEAFF.

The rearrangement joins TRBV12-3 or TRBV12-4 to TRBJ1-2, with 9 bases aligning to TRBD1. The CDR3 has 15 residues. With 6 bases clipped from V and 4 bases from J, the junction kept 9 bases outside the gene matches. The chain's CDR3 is CASRNQQGAGYGYTF. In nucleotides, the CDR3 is TGTGCCAGCAGAAATCAACAGGGGGCAGGCTATGGCTACACCTTC.

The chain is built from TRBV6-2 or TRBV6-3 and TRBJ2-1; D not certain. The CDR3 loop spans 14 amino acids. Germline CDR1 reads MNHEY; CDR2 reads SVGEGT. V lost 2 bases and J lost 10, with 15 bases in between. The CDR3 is CASSYLDSISEQFF. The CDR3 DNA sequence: TGTGCCAGCAGTTACCTAGACTCGATATCGGAGCAGTTCTTC.

The chain's CDR3 is CATSLGEKLFF. CDR3 bases: TGTGCCACCAGTCTGGGTGAAAAACTGTTTTTT. This chain uses TRBV21-1 with TRBJ1-4. TRBV21-1 is reported as a pseudogene. The CDR3 length is 11 residues.